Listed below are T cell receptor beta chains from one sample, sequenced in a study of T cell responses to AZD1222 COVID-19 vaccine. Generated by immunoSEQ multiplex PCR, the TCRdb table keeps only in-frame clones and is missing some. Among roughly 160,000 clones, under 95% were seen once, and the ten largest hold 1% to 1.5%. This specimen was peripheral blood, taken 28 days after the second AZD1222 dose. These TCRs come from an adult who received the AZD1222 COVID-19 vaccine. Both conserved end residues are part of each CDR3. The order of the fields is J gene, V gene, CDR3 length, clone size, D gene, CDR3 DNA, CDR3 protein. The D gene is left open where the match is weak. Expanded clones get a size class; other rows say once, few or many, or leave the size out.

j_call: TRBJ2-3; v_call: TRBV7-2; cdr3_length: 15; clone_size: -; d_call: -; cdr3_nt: TGTGCCAGCAGCTTCATACCCCGCGGGGCAGATACGCAGTATTTT; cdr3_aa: CASSFIPRGADTQYF
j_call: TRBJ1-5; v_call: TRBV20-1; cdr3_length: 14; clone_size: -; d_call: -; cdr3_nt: TGCAGTGCTAGTGGGGATAACTCAGGGCAGCCCCAGCATTTT; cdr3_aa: CSASGDNSGQPQHF
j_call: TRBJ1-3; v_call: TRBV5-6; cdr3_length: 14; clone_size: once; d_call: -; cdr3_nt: TGTGCCAGAAGGGAATTGAGCTCTGGAAACACCATATATTTT; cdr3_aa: CARRELSSGNTIYF
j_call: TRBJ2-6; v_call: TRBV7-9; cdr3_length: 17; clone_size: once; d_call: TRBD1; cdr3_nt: TGTGCCAGCAGCTTGGGGACAGGGAGCTCTGGGGCCAACGTCCTGACTTTC; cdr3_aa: CASSLGTGSSGANVLTF
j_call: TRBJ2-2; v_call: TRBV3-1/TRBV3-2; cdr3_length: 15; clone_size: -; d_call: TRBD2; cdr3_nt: TGTGCCAGCAGCCCTAGCGGGGTTGACACCGGGGAGCTGTTTTTT; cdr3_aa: CASSPSGVDTGELFF
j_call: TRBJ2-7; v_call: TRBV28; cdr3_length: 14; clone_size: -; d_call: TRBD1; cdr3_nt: TGTGCCAGCAGTCCCGGGACAGGGGTTAAAGAGCAGTACTTC; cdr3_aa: CASSPGTGVKEQYF
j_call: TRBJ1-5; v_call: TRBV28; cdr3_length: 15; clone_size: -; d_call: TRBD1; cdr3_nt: TGTGCCAGCAGTTATCGGACAGGATTCAATCAGCCCCAGCATTTT; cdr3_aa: CASSYRTGFNQPQHF
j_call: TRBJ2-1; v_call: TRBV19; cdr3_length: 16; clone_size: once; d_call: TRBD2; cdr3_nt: TGTGCCAGCGGGGGACTAGCGGGGCTTCCCTACAATGAGCAGTTCTTC; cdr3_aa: CASGGLAGLPYNEQFF
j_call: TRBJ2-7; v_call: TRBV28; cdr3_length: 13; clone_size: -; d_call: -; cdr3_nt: TGTGCCAGCAGTTCAGGGCAGATCTACGAGCAGTACTTC; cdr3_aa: CASSSGQIYEQYF
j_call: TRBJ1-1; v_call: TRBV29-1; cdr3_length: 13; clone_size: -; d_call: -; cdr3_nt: TGCAGCGCCGCGGCTGGGGAGAACACTGAAGCTTTCTTT; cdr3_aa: CSAAAGENTEAFF
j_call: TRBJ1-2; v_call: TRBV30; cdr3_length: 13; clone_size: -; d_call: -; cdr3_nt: TGTGCCTGGAGTTTTGCCCTCGACTATGGCTACACCTTC; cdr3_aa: CAWSFALDYGYTF
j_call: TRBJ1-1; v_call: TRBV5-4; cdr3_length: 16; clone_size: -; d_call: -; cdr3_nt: TGTGCCAGCAGCCCGGGCGGCAGTCGTGGGAACACTGAAGCTTTCTTT; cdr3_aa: CASSPGGSRGNTEAFF
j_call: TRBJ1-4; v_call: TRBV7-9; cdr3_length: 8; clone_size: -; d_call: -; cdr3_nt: TGTGCCAGCAGCCCTGACCGCTTT; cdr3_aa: CASSPDRF
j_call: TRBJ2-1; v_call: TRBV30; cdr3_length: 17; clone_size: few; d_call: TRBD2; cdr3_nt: TGTGCCTGGAGTCGCATGACTAGCGGGAGATTCTACAATGAGCAGTTCTTC; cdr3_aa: CAWSRMTSGRFYNEQFF
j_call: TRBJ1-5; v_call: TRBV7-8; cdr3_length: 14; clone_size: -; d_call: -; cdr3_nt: TGTGCCAGCAGCTTAGTGGCTGGAGATCAGCCCCAGCATTTT; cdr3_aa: CASSLVAGDQPQHF
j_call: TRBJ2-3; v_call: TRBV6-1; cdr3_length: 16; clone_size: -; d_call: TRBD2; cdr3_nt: TGTGCCAGCAGTGAATGGGCGGGGGGGAGCACAGATACGCAGTATTTT; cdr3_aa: CASSEWAGGSTDTQYF
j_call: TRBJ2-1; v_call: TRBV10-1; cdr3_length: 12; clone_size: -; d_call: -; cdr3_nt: TGCGCCACCGGGCCTCGGTGGAATGAGCAGTTCTTC; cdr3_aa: CATGPRWNEQFF
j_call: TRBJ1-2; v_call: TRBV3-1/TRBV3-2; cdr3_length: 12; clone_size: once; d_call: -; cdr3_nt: TGTGCCAGCATGGACGGATTCTATGGCTACACCTTC; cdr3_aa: CASMDGFYGYTF
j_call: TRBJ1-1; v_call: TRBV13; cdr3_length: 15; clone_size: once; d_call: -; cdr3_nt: TGTGCCAGCAGCCCCCTTAGTCGGATGAACACTGAAGCTTTCTTT; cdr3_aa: CASSPLSRMNTEAFF
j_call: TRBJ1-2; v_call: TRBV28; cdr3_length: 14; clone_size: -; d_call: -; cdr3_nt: TGTGCCAGCAGTCCCCCCACAGCCAACTATGGCTACACCTTC; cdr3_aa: CASSPPTANYGYTF
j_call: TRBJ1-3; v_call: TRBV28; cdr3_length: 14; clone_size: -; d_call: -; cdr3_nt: TGTGCCAGCAGTTTAACAGGCTCTGGAAACACCATATATTTT; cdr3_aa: CASSLTGSGNTIYF
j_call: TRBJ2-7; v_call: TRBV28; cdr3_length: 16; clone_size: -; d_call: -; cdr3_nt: TGTGCCAGCAGTTTATCTGAGGGACGGGGGACCTACGAGCAGTACTTC; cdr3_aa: CASSLSEGRGTYEQYF
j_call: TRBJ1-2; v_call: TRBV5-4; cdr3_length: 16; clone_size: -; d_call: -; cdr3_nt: TGTGCCAGCAGCTTGGAATGGGTTGGGGTAAGGAATGGCTACACCTTC; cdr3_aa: CASSLEWVGVRNGYTF
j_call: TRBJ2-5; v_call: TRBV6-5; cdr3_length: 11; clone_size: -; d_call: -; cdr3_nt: TGTGCCAGCAGTTACCCCCGTACCCAGTACTTC; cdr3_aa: CASSYPRTQYF
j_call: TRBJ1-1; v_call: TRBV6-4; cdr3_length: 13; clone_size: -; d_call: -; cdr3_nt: TGTGCCAGCACCAACAGGGAGGGCACTGAAGCTTTCTTT; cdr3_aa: CASTNREGTEAFF
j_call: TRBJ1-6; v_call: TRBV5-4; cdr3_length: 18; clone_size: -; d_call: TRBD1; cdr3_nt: TGTGCCAGCAGCTACAAGACAGGGGGTAGCTCCTATAATTCACCCCTCCACTTT; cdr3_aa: CASSYKTGGSSYNSPLHF
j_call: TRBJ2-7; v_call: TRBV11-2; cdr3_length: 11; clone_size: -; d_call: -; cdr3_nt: TGTGCCAGCAGCTTAACATACGAGCAGTACTTC; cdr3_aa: CASSLTYEQYF
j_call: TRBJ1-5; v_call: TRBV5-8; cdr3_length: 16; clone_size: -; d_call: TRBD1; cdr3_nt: TGTGCCAGCAACTTTCCAGGGGGGGCAAGCAATCAGCCCCAGCATTTT; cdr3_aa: CASNFPGGASNQPQHF
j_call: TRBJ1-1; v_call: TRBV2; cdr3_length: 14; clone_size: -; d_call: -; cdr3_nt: TGTGCCAGCAGTGCCTTCAGGGAAAGCACTGAAGCTTTCTTT; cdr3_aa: CASSAFRESTEAFF
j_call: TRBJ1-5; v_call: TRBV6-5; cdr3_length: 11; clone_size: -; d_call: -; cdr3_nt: TGTGCCAGCAGCCGAAATCAGCCCCAGCATTTT; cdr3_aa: CASSRNQPQHF
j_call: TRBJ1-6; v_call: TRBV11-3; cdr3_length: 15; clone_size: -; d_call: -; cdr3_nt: TGTGCCAGCAGCTTATCTGGGGATCTAGGTTCACCCCTCCACTTT; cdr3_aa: CASSLSGDLGSPLHF